The next 3 T cell receptor beta chains were all read from a single sample in a study of T cell changes during pregnancy in multiple sclerosis. Measured with immunoSEQ multiplex PCR; TCRdb has only the in-frame clones, and not every one. The sample shows about 36,000 clones, roughly 93% of them seen only once. The sample in question was CD4+ T cells from peripheral blood mononuclear cells, obtained in the first trimester of pregnancy. The receptors here all came from a female donor with multiple sclerosis, enrolled in a pregnancy study.

This rearrangement joins TRBV6-1 to TRBJ2-7; 9 nucleotides match TRBD2. Germline CDR1 reads MNHNS; CDR2 reads SASEGT. V shed 10 bases and J 5 bases; nucleotides not matched to a gene: 9. CDR3 length: 13 residues. The CDR3 bases are TGTGCCATCCAACGCGGGGGGGCGGACGAGCAGTACTTC. Amino acids: CAIQRGGADEQYF.

The rearrangement uses TRBV18 and TRBJ2-7; perhaps TRBD1 as D (6 bases). Looked up from germline, CDR1 is KGHSH and CDR2 is LQKENI. Trimming took 1 base from V and 0 from J, leaving 13 bases between them. The CDR3 runs 16 residues. The chain's CDR3 is CASSPLGTFPSYEQYF. The CDR3 DNA sequence: TGTGCCAGCTCACCACTCGGGACATTTCCCTCCTACGAGCAGTACTTC.

This sequence joins TRBV10-2 and TRBJ1-6; D unclear. Germline CDR1 is WSHSY and CDR2 is SAAADI. CDR3 length: 16 amino acids. Deletions cut 10 bases from V and 0 bases from J, with 16 bases between. The CDR3 sequence is CATTNPRSSYNSPLHF. Written as DNA, the CDR3 is TGCGCCACCACCAATCCGAGGAGCTCCTATAATTCACCCCTCCACTTT.